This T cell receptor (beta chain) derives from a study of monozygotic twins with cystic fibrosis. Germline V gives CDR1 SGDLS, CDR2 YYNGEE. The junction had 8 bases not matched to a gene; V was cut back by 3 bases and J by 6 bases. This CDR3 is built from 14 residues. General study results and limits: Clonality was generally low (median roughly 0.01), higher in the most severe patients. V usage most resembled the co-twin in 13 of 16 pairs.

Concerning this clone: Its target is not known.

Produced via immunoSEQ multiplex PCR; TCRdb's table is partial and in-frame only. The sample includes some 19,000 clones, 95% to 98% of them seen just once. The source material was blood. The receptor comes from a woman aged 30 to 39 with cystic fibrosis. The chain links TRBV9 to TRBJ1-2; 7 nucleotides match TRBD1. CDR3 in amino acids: CASSAQTGINGYTF. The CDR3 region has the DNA TGTGCCAGCAGCGCCCAGACAGGGATCAATGGCTACACCTTC.